A selection of T cell receptor beta chains follows, all from one sample in a study of beta chain features in type 1 diabetes. TCRdb's table, derived via immunoSEQ multiplex PCR, lists solely in-frame clones and lacks some. The sample holds hundreds of thousands of clones; roughly 12% are singletons and the top ten take about 0.01%. The sequencing sample was made of naive CD4+ T cells from blood. The origin of the receptors is a young woman with type 1 diabetes. Both conserved end residues are part of each CDR3. D genes are given only for firm matches. Rows may omit the clone size; those that give it use once, few, many or a size class.

j_gene,len,v_gene,d_gene,abundance,CDR3nt,CDR3aa
TRBJ2-1,16,TRBV7-9,TRBD1,few,TGTGCCAGCAGCTCTCAAGGACAGGCCTCCGGGAATGAGCAGTTCTTC,CASSSQGQASGNEQFF
TRBJ1-5,17,TRBV28,TRBD1,few,TGTGCCAGCAGCCTTCGGACAGGAGGGTATAGCAATCAGCCCCAGCATTTT,CASSLRTGGYSNQPQHF
TRBJ2-7,12,TRBV30,NA,NA,TGTGCCTGGAGTGTACGGGGCTACGAGCAGTACTTC,CAWSVRGYEQYF
TRBJ1-5,15,TRBV7-2,NA,few,TGTGCCAGCAGCTTAAGAGGGTCTGACAATCAGCCCCAGCATTTT,CASSLRGSDNQPQHF
TRBJ1-1,12,TRBV29-1,TRBD1,NA,TGCAGCGGTGACAGGGGGCGGACTGAAGCTTTCTTT,CSGDRGRTEAFF
TRBJ2-7,14,TRBV25-1,NA,NA,TGTGCCACCTTGGGCAGAGACAACTCCTACGAGCAGTACTTC,CATLGRDNSYEQYF
TRBJ1-1,14,TRBV5-4,TRBD1,NA,TGTGCCAGCACCCCGACAGGGATAAACACTGAAGCTTTCTTT,CASTPTGINTEAFF
TRBJ1-6,15,TRBV7-9,NA,few,TGTGCCAGCAGCCTTAGAGGCCCAAATAATTCACCCCTCCACTTT,CASSLRGPNNSPLHF
TRBJ2-3,16,TRBV9,TRBD1,few,TGTGCCAGCAGCGTAGCTAAGGACAGGTACACAGATACGCAGTATTTT,CASSVAKDRYTDTQYF
TRBJ2-7,16,TRBV11-3,TRBD1,NA,TGTGCCAGCGTCCCGGGACAGGGGGCTGCCTCCTACGAGCAGTACTTC,CASVPGQGAASYEQYF
TRBJ2-5,13,TRBV2,NA,few,TGTGCCAGCAGCCAGACTAGTTGGGAGACCCAGTACTTC,CASSQTSWETQYF
TRBJ2-5,14,TRBV7-2,TRBD1,NA,TGTGCCAGCAGCCCAGGGACAGGGTGGGCGACCCAGTACTTC,CASSPGTGWATQYF
TRBJ2-7,14,TRBV6-1,NA,few,TGTGCCAGCAGTGTTCTCGAGACTCCTCACGAGCAGTACTTC,CASSVLETPHEQYF
TRBJ1-2,15,TRBV15,NA,few,TGTGCCACCAGCAGAGTCGAGGGACTAGACTATGGCTACACCTTC,CATSRVEGLDYGYTF
TRBJ2-3,16,TRBV7-2,TRBD2,few,TGTGCCAGCAGCTCCGGACTAGCGGGATCTATAGATACGCAGTATTTT,CASSSGLAGSIDTQYF
TRBJ2-1,20,TRBV7-8,TRBD2,NA,TGTGCCAGCAGCCTACGCGCCGGGACTAGCCACTACGCTTTTGACAATGAGCAGTTCTTC,CASSLRAGTSHYAFDNEQFF
TRBJ2-1,13,TRBV28,NA,few,TGTGCCAGCAGCCGCACCGGGGGTAATGAGCAGTTCTTC,CASSRTGGNEQFF
TRBJ2-5,11,TRBV29-1,NA,NA,TGCAGCGCCCAGGGTTGGGAGACCCAGTACTTC,CSAQGWETQYF
TRBJ1-5,14,TRBV28,TRBD1,NA,TGTGCCAGCAGTCCAGGACAGGGTGAGAAGCCCCAGCATTTT,CASSPGQGEKPQHF
TRBJ2-1,16,TRBV19,TRBD2,few,TGTGCCAGTAGTATAACTCTAGCGGGATCGTTCAATGAGCAGTTCTTC,CASSITLAGSFNEQFF
TRBJ1-1,12,TRBV30,TRBD1,few,TGTGCCTGGAGGCGGGACAGAATTGAAGCTTTCTTT,CAWRRDRIEAFF
TRBJ1-5,12,TRBV29-1,NA,NA,TGCAGCGTTGGTTATAGCAATCAGCCCCAGCATTTT,CSVGYSNQPQHF
TRBJ1-2,13,TRBV30,TRBD1,NA,TGTGCCTGGAGTCCGACAGGGGCCGCTGGCTACACCTTC,CAWSPTGAAGYTF
TRBJ2-4,17,TRBV5-1,TRBD2,few,TGCGCCAGCAGTTACCGGACTAGCGGGGTAGCCAAAAACATTCAGTACTTC,CASSYRTSGVAKNIQYF
TRBJ2-7,17,TRBV5-1,TRBD1,NA,TGCGCCAGCAGCTTGGCTTACCCCGGGACAGGGCCGGCCGAGCAGTACTTC,CASSLAYPGTGPAEQYF
TRBJ2-1,12,TRBV7-2,TRBD1,NA,TGTGCCAGCAGCCCGACAGGGTATGAGCAGTTCTTC,CASSPTGYEQFF
TRBJ2-7,13,TRBV7-2,TRBD1,NA,TGTGCCAGCAGAGGGACAGGAGCCTACGAGCAGTACTTC,CASRGTGAYEQYF